This T cell receptor (beta chain) was identified in a study of Graves' ophthalmopathy and Graves' hyperthyroidism. The ends were cut back, 5 bases at V and 0 bases at J, with 14 bases in the middle. The germline V gene encodes CDR1 SGHAT and CDR2 FQNNGV. The CDR3 sequence is 15 residues long. Investigators amplified TCR beta CDR3 regions from RNA transcripts. Following a first-round RT-PCR that used HTBI primers, a second-round multiplex PCR was carried out. TCRdb itself ran the multiplex PCR reads through MiXCR, one entry per CDR3 protein. The repertoire holds around 1.1 million distinct CDR3 sequences, with roughly 35% as singletons. This clonotype was found a few times.

The sample taken for sequencing was peripheral blood or thyroid tissue (not recorded which). V and J are TRBV11-2 and TRBJ2-7; tentatively, D is TRBD1 (6 bases). This receptor was identified in an adult man with Graves' hyperthyroidism. This CDR3 is CASSLLSDSSYEQYF. The CDR3 coding sequence is TGTGCCAGCAGCCTCCTCTCGGACAGCTCCTACGAGCAGTACTTC.